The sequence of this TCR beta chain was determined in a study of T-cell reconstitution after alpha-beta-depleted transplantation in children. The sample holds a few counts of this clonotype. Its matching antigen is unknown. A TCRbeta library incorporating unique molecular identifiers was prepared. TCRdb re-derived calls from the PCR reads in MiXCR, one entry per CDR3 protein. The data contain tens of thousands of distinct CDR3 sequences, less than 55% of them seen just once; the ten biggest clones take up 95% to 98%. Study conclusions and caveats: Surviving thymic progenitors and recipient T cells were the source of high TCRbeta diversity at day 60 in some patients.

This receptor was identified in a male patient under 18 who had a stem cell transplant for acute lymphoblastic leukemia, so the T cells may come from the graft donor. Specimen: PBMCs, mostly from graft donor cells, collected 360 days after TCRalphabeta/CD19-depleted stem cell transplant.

The CDR3 loop is CASSTTGGQQPQHF. In nucleotides, the CDR3 is TGCGCCAGCAGCACCACAGGGGGCCAGCAGCCCCAGCATTTT. The gene calls are TRBV5-1 and TRBJ1-5; 9 bases map to TRBD1. There are 14 residues in the CDR3. Germline assignment: CDR1 SGHRS and CDR2 YFSETQ. V trimming: 4 bases; J trimming: 7 bases; junction bases outside the gene matches: 6.